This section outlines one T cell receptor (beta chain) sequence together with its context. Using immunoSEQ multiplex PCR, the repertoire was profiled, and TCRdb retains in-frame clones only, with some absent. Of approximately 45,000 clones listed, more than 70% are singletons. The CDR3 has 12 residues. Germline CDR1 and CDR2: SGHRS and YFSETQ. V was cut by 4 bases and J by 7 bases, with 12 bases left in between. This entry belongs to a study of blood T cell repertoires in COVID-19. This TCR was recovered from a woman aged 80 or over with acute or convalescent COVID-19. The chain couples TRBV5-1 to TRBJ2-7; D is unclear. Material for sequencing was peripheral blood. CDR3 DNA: TGCGCCAGCAGCCTAGACGGTGGGGAGCAGTACTTC. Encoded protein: CASSLDGGEQYF.